Below are 26 T cell receptor beta chains sequenced from a single sample in a study of shared clonotypes between healthy human individuals. Some clones are missing from TCRdb's copy, which holds only in-frame ones; the method was immunoSEQ multiplex PCR. The table records 2,500,000 or so clones, over 85% of them present only once. Sequenced: naive CD4+ T cells from PBMCs. Subset reported: CD45RA+ positively selected. Receptors were obtained from a man aged 18 to 29 in good health. Some clones in this sample may be carry-over from other donors' samples.

V usage is TRBV30 and J usage is TRBJ1-4; TRBD1 is a possible D gene (6 bases). Looked up from germline, CDR1 is GTSNPN and CDR2 is SVGIG (reference sequence). The CDR3 sequence is 14 residues long. V lost 4 bases and J 5 bases, leaving 14 bases between the germline ends. The CDR3 DNA is TGTGCCTGGAACCTTGGACAGAGAAATGAAAAACTGTTTTTT. Its translation is CAWNLGQRNEKLFF.

This clone has a single count. The V gene is TRBV6-5, the J gene TRBJ2-3, with 10 bases aligning to TRBD2. This CDR3 has 16 residues. With V trimmed by 2 bases and J by 6 bases, 8 bases remained unmatched. Germline V gene lookup returns CDR1 MNHEY and CDR2 SVGAGI. The CDR3 here is CASSYGLAGVGDTQYF. For the CDR3, the DNA is TGTGCCAGCAGTTACGGTCTAGCGGGAGTGGGGGATACGCAGTATTTT.

This CDR3 is CASSQGLATQYF. As DNA, the CDR3 is TGTGCCAGCAGCCAAGGACTAGCGACGCAGTATTTT. The rearrangement uses TRBV14 and TRBJ2-3, with 8 bases aligning to TRBD2. With V trimmed by 1 base and J by 9 bases, 0 bases remained unmatched. This CDR3 contains 12 residues. Germline CDR1 reads SGHDN; CDR2 reads FVKESK.

The chain recombines TRBV18 with TRBJ2-3; 10 positions agree with TRBD2. V dropped 4 bases and J dropped 0; count of bases not matched to a gene: 7. The CDR3 extends over 17 amino acids. Germline CDR1 reads KGHSH; CDR2 reads LQKENI. The CDR3 DNA sequence: TGTGCCAGCTCACTTTTATCACTAGCGGGGAGCACAGATACGCAGTATTTT. Translated: CASSLLSLAGSTDTQYF.

V is TRBV5-5 and J is TRBJ2-3; a possible D gene is TRBD2 (5 bases). The CDR3 consists of 12 residues. Germline lookup yields CDR1 SGHKS and CDR2 YYEKEE (reference sequence). V lost 5 bases to trimming and J lost 5 bases, with 9 bases between them. CDR3 DNA sequence: TGTGCCAGCAGTTACAGCGGAGATACGCAGTATTTT. Protein product: CASSYSGDTQYF.

The chain uses TRBV7-7 and TRBJ2-5, with D tentatively TRBD2 (5 bases). This CDR3 region has 15 residues. Germline CDR1 and CDR2: SSHAT and FNYEAQ (reference sequence). V was clipped by 5 bases and J by 2 bases, with 15 bases between them. The DNA of the CDR3 is TGTGCCAGCAGCCGGGCGGGCGGGCCGCAAGAGACCCAGTACTTC. It is translated as CASSRAGGPQETQYF.

The V call is TRBV6-6, the J call TRBJ1-3; weak D call: TRBD1 (6 bases). With 4 bases removed from V and 4 bases from J, the gap between germline ends came to 11 bases. CDR1 MNHNY and CDR2 SVGAGI come from the germline V gene (reference sequence). The CDR3 loop spans 14 amino acids. The CDR3 spells CASSSTGSGNTIYF. The CDR3 region has the DNA TGTGCCAGCAGTTCCACAGGGTCAGGAAACACCATATATTTT.

CDR3 nucleotide sequence: TGTGCCTTCACCACAGGGATACACACAGATACGCAGTATTTT. It translates to CAFTTGIHTDTQYF. The V call is TRBV30, the J call TRBJ2-3; D possibly corresponds to TRBD1 (6 bases). V lost 7 bases to trimming and J lost 2 bases, with 16 bases between them. This CDR3 spans 14 amino acids. Germline loops: CDR1 GTSNPN, CDR2 SVGIG (reference sequence).

The V call is TRBV4-1, the J call TRBJ2-3, with 7 bases identical to TRBD2. Looked up from germline, CDR1 is MGHRA and CDR2 is YSYEKL. Trimming removed 1 base from V and 0 bases from J; junction bases left unmatched: 7. CDR3 length equals 17 residues. CDR3 nucleotide sequence: TGCGCCAGCAGCCAAGGGAGTACTAGCGCCAGCACAGATACGCAGTATTTT. Encoded protein: CASSQGSTSASTDTQYF.

The rearrangement uses TRBV7-3 and TRBJ2-2, with D unresolved. The CDR3 contains 13 residues. The V end was cut by 2 bases, the J end by 5 bases, with 6 bases between. Germline V gene sequence: CDR1 SGHTA, CDR2 FQGTGA. The CDR3 DNA reads TGTGCCAGCAGCTTACAGGCTACCGGGGAGCTGTTTTTT. It is translated as CASSLQATGELFF.

This chain links TRBV6-6 with TRBJ2-1; 11 bases map to TRBD2. The germline V gene encodes CDR1 MNHNY and CDR2 SVGAGI (reference sequence). The CDR3 contains 16 residues. Losses at the gene ends were 4 bases for V and 7 bases for J; bases not matched to a gene: 9. The CDR3 region is CASSSNPLAGENEQFF. CDR3 coding DNA: TGTGCCAGCAGTTCGAACCCACTAGCGGGAGAGAATGAGCAGTTCTTC.

The chain is built from TRBV7-9 and TRBJ1-2, with a weak D call TRBD1 (5 bases). The CDR3 sequence is 16 residues long. V lost 1 base and J 7 bases, leaving 19 bases between the germline ends. Germline-derived CDR1 and CDR2 are SEHNR and FQNEAQ (reference sequence). CDR3 in DNA: TGTGCCAGCAGCTTAGGGTCAGGGAGGGCCGGCGCTGGCTACACCTTC. Residues: CASSLGSGRAGAGYTF.

J is TRBJ1-1 and V is TRBV6-5, with D hard to call. Trimming shortened V by 6 bases and J by 0 bases, and 11 bases separated the two germline ends. The CDR3 totals 14 residues. CDR1 is MNHEY, CDR2 SVGAGI, per germline. CDR3 coding DNA: TGTGCCAGCAGACCCTCAACACTGAACACTGAAGCTTTCTTT. This gives the protein CASRPSTLNTEAFF.

The rearrangement uses TRBV28 and TRBJ1-2; D uncertain. CDR1 and CDR2 from the germline V gene are MDHEN and SYDVKM. The CDR3 contains 13 residues. The ends were cut back, 3 bases at V and 4 bases at J, with 9 bases in the middle. DNA for the CDR3: TGTGCCAGCAGTTTTCCGGGAGGCTATGGCTACACCTTC. It yields the protein CASSFPGGYGYTF.

This sequence joins TRBV2 and TRBJ1-1; 8 positions match TRBD1. Germline CDR1 SNHLY, CDR2 FYNNEI. V shed 6 bases and J 8 bases; nucleotides not matched to a gene: 2. This CDR3 spans 11 amino acids. CDR3 bases: TGTGCCAGCAGGAGGACAGGGGAAGCTTTCTTT. It codes for CASRRTGEAFF.

The sample holds one count of this clone. The same CDR3 can be traced to other DNA sequences in this sample. V is TRBV5-1 and J is TRBJ2-3; 7 bases are a match to TRBD2. V lost 0 bases and J lost 4; bases outside the gene matches: 5. This CDR3 region has 15 residues. Germline V CDR1 and CDR2: SGHRS, YFSETQ. The CDR3 DNA follows: TGCGCCAGCAGCTTGGGAGGCCGGGGGGCAGATACGCAGTATTTT. Its protein is CASSLGGRGADTQYF.

The chain combines TRBV10-2 with TRBJ2-7; TRBD1 is a possible D gene (5 bases). Germline V lookup: CDR1 WSHSY, CDR2 SAAADI. The CDR3 contains 12 residues. V was pared by 6 bases and J by 6 bases, with 12 bases between. Here the CDR3 reads CASSPTVTEQYF. As DNA, the CDR3 is TGCGCCAGCAGCCCGACAGTAACCGAGCAGTACTTC.

This chain uses TRBV9 with TRBJ1-4; tentatively, D is TRBD1 (6 bases). V was trimmed by 4 bases and J by 0 bases, leaving 10 bases between them. Germline V gene data show CDR1 as SGDLS and CDR2 as YYNGEE. The CDR3 is 15 residues long. CDR3 sequence (DNA): TGTGCCAGCAGCCCAGGGGCCGCAACTAATGAAAAACTGTTTTTT. Protein product: CASSPGAATNEKLFF.

The V and J genes are TRBV7-2 and TRBJ2-5, with 8 bases matching TRBD2. CDR1 and CDR2 from the germline V gene are SGHTA and FQGNSA. The junction had 13 bases not matched to a gene; V was cut back by 5 bases and J by 5 bases. The CDR3 extends over 16 amino acids. This chain's CDR3 is CASSPGRGALPETQYF. The CDR3 DNA follows: TGTGCCAGCAGCCCAGGGCGGGGGGCGCTTCCTGAGACCCAGTACTTC.

The chain links TRBV6-5 to TRBJ2-1; 12 bases match TRBD2. This CDR3 has 16 residues. The V gene end was trimmed by 2 bases and the J gene end by 7 bases; junction bases not matched to a gene: 6. In germline, CDR1 is MNHEY, CDR2 SVGAGI. The chain's CDR3 is CASSYHRTSGVNEQFF. The CDR3 DNA is TGTGCCAGCAGTTACCACAGGACTAGCGGGGTGAATGAGCAGTTCTTC.

This chain connects TRBV30 to TRBJ1-4; D is uncertain. Germline-derived CDR1 and CDR2 are GTSNPN and SVGIG (reference sequence). The V end was cut by 0 bases, the J end by 8 bases, with 10 bases between. The CDR3 sequence is 13 residues long. The CDR3 region has the DNA TGTGCCTGGAGTGTCGGGCCTGCCGAAAAACTGTTTTTT. It specifies CAWSVGPAEKLFF.

V is TRBV2 and J is TRBJ2-1; D is undetermined. V dropped 4 bases and J dropped 5 bases, with 9 bases sitting between them. The CDR3 covers 13 residues. From germline, CDR1 is SNHLY and CDR2 FYNNEI. CDR3 nucleotides: TGTGCCAGCAGTGCAGTGTGGGACAATGAGCAGTTCTTC. Protein: CASSAVWDNEQFF.

The chain joins TRBV19 to TRBJ1-5; D is undetermined. Trimming removed 5 bases from V and 11 bases from J, with 13 bases in between. Germline V lookup: CDR1 LNHDA, CDR2 SQIVND (reference sequence). The CDR3 runs to 12 residues. This CDR3 is CASSAGLLAQHF. DNA for the CDR3: TGTGCCAGTAGTGCGGGCCTTTTGGCCCAGCATTTT.

The chain uses TRBV7-2 and TRBJ2-4; maybe TRBD2 (6 bases). The CDR3 is 15 amino acids. The V end was cut by 4 bases, the J end by 3 bases, with 13 bases between. CDR1 is SGHTA, CDR2 FQGNSA, per germline. The CDR3 coding sequence is TGTGCCAGCAGCTCAAAATTAGCGGACAAAAACATTCAGTACTTC. The encoded protein is CASSSKLADKNIQYF.

As for this clone: The same CDR3 is also encoded by other DNA sequences in this sample. The V gene is TRBV27, the J gene TRBJ1-2; tentatively, D is TRBD1 (5 bases). In germline, CDR1 is MNHEY, CDR2 SMNVEV (reference sequence). Trimming shortened V by 0 bases and J by 4 bases, and 9 bases separated the two germline ends. This CDR3 region has 14 residues. The CDR3 here is CASSLSGGGYGYTF. The CDR3 DNA sequence: TGTGCCAGCAGTTTATCCGGGGGAGGCTATGGCTACACCTTC.

This clone was counted once. This chain uses TRBV21-1 with TRBJ2-7. TRBV21-1 is a pseudogene. The CDR3 totals 17 residues. CDR3 in DNA: TGTGCCAGCAGCTACCCCGGGAGGGGACAGGCTCCCTACGAGCAGTACTTC. This encodes CASSYPGRGQAPYEQYF.